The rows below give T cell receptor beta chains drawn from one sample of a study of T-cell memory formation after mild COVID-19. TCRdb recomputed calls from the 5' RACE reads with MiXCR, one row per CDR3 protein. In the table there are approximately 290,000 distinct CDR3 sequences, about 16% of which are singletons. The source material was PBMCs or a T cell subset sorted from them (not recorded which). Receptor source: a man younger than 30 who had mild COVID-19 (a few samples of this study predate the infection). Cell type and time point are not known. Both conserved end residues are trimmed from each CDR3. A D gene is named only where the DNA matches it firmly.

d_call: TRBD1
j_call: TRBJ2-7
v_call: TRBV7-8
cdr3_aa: ASSPRAMRQGEQY

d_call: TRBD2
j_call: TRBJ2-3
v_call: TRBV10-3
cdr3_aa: AISQTSGGTDTQY

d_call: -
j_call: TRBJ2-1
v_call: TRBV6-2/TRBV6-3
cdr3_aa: ASSDRGEQF

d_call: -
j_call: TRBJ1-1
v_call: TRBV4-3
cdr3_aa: ASTFVIGGSTEAF

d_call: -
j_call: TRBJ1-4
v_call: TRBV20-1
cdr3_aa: SAIGGARTNEKLF

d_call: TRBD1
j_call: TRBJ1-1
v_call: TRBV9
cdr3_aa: ASSLLGQLNTEAF

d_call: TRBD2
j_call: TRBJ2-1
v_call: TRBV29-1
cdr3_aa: SVERLAGRNNEQF

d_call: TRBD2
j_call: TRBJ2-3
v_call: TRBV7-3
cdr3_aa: ASSVTSGGFTDTQY

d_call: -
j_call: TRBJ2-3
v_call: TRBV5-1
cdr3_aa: ASRYYLSLADTQY

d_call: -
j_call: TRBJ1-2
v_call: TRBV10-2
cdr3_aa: ASRRDDYGYT

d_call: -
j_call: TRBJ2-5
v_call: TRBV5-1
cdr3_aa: ASSLLAGPSQETQY

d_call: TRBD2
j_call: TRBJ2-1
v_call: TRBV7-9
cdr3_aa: ASTDGLAGWNEQF

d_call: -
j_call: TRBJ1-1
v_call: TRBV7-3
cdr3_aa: ASSPGWGNTEAF

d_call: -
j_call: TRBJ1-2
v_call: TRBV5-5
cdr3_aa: ASSLGTDLNYGYT

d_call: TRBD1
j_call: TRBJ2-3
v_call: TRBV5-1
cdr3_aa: ASSPPGQTTDTQY

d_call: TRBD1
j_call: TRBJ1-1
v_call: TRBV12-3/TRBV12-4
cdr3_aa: ASSATGTTEAF

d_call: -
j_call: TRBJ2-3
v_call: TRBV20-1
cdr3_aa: SAPPSGRTDTQY

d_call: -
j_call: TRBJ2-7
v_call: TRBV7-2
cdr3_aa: ASSSTGMEQY

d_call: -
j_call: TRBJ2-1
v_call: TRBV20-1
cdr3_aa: SGRDYNEQF

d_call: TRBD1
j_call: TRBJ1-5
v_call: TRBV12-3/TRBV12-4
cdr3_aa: ASSLYRGSNQPQH

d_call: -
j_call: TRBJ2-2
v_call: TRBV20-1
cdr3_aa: SALGGPGELF

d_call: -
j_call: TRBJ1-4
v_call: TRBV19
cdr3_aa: AGSGGTNEKLF

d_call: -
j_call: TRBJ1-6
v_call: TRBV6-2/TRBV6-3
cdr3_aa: ASSYVRARSPLH

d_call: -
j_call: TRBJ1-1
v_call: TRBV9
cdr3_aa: ASSGTSMNTEAF